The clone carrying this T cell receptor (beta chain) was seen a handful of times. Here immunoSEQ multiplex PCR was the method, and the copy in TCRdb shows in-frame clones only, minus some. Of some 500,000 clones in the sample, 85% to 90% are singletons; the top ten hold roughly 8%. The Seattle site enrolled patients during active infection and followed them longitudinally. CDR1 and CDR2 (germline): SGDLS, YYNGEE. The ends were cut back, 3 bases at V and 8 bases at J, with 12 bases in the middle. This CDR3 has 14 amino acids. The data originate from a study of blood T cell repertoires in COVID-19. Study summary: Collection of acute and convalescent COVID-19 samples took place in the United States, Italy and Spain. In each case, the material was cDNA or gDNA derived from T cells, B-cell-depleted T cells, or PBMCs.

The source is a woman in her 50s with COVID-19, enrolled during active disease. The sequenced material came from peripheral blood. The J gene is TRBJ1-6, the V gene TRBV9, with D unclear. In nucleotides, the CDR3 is TGTGCCAGCAGCGCGGCAGCCGCGGATTCACCCCTCCACTTT. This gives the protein CASSAAAADSPLHF.